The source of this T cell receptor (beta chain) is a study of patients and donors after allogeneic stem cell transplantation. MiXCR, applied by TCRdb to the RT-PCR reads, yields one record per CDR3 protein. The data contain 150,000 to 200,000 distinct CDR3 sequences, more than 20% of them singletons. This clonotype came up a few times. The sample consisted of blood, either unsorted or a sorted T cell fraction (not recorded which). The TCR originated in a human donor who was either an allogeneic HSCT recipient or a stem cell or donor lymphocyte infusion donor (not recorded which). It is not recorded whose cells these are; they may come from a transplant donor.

The CDR3 reads CSAILGSGWSEKLFF. The CDR3 nucleotides are TGCAGTGCTATTCTTGGGTCAGGGTGGAGTGAAAAACTGTTTTTT. This rearrangement joins TRBV20-1 to TRBJ1-4, with D tentatively TRBD1 (5 bases). CDR3 length: 15 residues. CDR1 and CDR2 from the germline V gene are DFQATT and SNEGSKA (reference sequence). Trimming took off 4 bases at V and 7 bases at J, with 19 bases between the two ends.